Listed below are T cell receptor beta chains from one sample, sequenced in a study of OX40 agonist ivuxolimab in advanced cancers. Assay: immunoSEQ multiplex PCR; the TCRdb copy retains only in-frame clones and omits some. The repertoire holds 50,000 to 70,000 clones, 93% seen once, with approximately 20% in the top ten. The input for sequencing was CD4+ or CD8+ T cells sorted from blood, taken in a trial of the OX40 agonist ivuxolimab. The source is an adult with an advanced solid tumor such as melanoma, head and neck, liver or kidney cancer. The CDR3 runs from the conserved cysteine through the conserved F or W. A D gene is named only where the DNA matches it firmly. Some rows have no size entry. The others give once, few or many, or a class for an expanded clone.

v_call: TRBV7-6
clone_size: -
j_call: TRBJ2-1
d_call: -
cdr3_nt: TGTGCCAGCAGCGATGACATTCGCCCCGACAATGAGCAGTTCTTC
cdr3_aa: CASSDDIRPDNEQFF

v_call: TRBV28
clone_size: -
j_call: TRBJ2-7
d_call: TRBD2
cdr3_nt: TGTGCCAGCAGTTCCCCGACTAAGCGGGAGTACGAGCAGTACTTC
cdr3_aa: CASSSPTKREYEQYF

v_call: TRBV27
clone_size: -
j_call: TRBJ2-1
d_call: -
cdr3_nt: TGTGCCAGCATTCCCCCGTGGGGCCGCGGCAATGAGCAGTTCTTC
cdr3_aa: CASIPPWGRGNEQFF

v_call: TRBV7-3
clone_size: -
j_call: TRBJ1-5
d_call: -
cdr3_nt: TGTGCCAGCAGCTTAACGTCACAGCCCCAGCATTTT
cdr3_aa: CASSLTSQPQHF

v_call: TRBV19
clone_size: -
j_call: TRBJ2-3
d_call: TRBD2
cdr3_nt: TGTGCCAGTAGTATTTCCGGGAGGCGGACAGATACGCAGTATTTT
cdr3_aa: CASSISGRRTDTQYF

v_call: TRBV15
clone_size: -
j_call: TRBJ2-7
d_call: TRBD2
cdr3_nt: TGTGCCACCAGCAGTAAAGCGGGAAGCTCCTACGAGCAGTACTTC
cdr3_aa: CATSSKAGSSYEQYF

v_call: TRBV9
clone_size: -
j_call: TRBJ2-6
d_call: -
cdr3_nt: TGTGCCAGCAGCCCCCCGGCTGGGGCCAACGTCCTGACTTTC
cdr3_aa: CASSPPAGANVLTF

v_call: TRBV6-5
clone_size: -
j_call: TRBJ1-1
d_call: -
cdr3_nt: TGTGCCAGCAGTTACGGAAGTTGGGGGAACACTGAAGCTTTCTTT
cdr3_aa: CASSYGSWGNTEAFF

v_call: TRBV10-3
clone_size: -
j_call: TRBJ2-3
d_call: -
cdr3_nt: TGTGCCATCACCGATCCGGACGGTTCTAGCACAGATACGCAGTATTTT
cdr3_aa: CAITDPDGSSTDTQYF

v_call: TRBV7-8
clone_size: medium-sized
j_call: TRBJ2-7
d_call: TRBD2
cdr3_nt: TGTGCCAGCAGCTTAGGATCAACGGGAGGCGAGCAGTACTTC
cdr3_aa: CASSLGSTGGEQYF

v_call: TRBV9
clone_size: -
j_call: TRBJ2-7
d_call: -
cdr3_nt: TGTGCCAGCAGCGCAGACGGTTCCTACGAGCAGTACTTC
cdr3_aa: CASSADGSYEQYF

v_call: TRBV28
clone_size: -
j_call: TRBJ1-2
d_call: TRBD1
cdr3_nt: TGTGCCAGCAGTCTCCTTTTAGGGACAGGGGAACGTGGCTACACCTTC
cdr3_aa: CASSLLLGTGERGYTF

v_call: TRBV9
clone_size: -
j_call: TRBJ2-2
d_call: -
cdr3_nt: TGTGCCAGCAGCGTATACAGGGCTGGGGAGCTGTTTTTT
cdr3_aa: CASSVYRAGELFF

v_call: TRBV6-5
clone_size: -
j_call: TRBJ1-1
d_call: -
cdr3_nt: TGTGCCAGCAGTATACAGGGATGGAACACTGAAGCTTTCTTT
cdr3_aa: CASSIQGWNTEAFF

v_call: TRBV4-3
clone_size: -
j_call: TRBJ1-5
d_call: -
cdr3_nt: TGCGCCAGCAGCCAAGACTTGGCAGGGTGGGGTCAGCCCCAGCATTTT
cdr3_aa: CASSQDLAGWGQPQHF

v_call: TRBV4-3
clone_size: -
j_call: TRBJ2-1
d_call: TRBD1
cdr3_nt: TGCGCCAGCAGCCCTTGGACAGGGCTCAGGGATGAGCAGTTCTTC
cdr3_aa: CASSPWTGLRDEQFF

v_call: TRBV30
clone_size: -
j_call: TRBJ1-1
d_call: TRBD1
cdr3_nt: TGTGCCTGGGACAGGGGGAACACTGAAGCTTTCTTT
cdr3_aa: CAWDRGNTEAFF

v_call: TRBV19
clone_size: -
j_call: TRBJ2-1
d_call: -
cdr3_nt: TGTGCCAGTACCTTTTACAATGAGCAGTTCTTC
cdr3_aa: CASTFYNEQFF

v_call: TRBV12-5
clone_size: -
j_call: TRBJ2-5
d_call: TRBD1
cdr3_nt: TGTGCTAGTGGTCTCGGACAGGGTCTGGAGACCCAGTACTTC
cdr3_aa: CASGLGQGLETQYF

v_call: TRBV19
clone_size: -
j_call: TRBJ2-3
d_call: TRBD2
cdr3_nt: TGTGCCAGTAGGATCGGGACTAGCCTCACAGATACGCAGTATTTT
cdr3_aa: CASRIGTSLTDTQYF

v_call: TRBV5-1
clone_size: -
j_call: TRBJ2-7
d_call: TRBD1
cdr3_nt: TGCGCCAGCACCCAGGGGACAGGTCAGAGCGAGCAGTACTTC
cdr3_aa: CASTQGTGQSEQYF

v_call: TRBV5-4
clone_size: -
j_call: TRBJ1-5
d_call: -
cdr3_nt: TGTGCCAGCAGCTTGGAAAATCAGCCCCAGCATTTT
cdr3_aa: CASSLENQPQHF

v_call: TRBV5-1
clone_size: -
j_call: TRBJ1-1
d_call: -
cdr3_nt: TGCGCCAGCAGCTTGTCCGGGGATACTGAAGCTTTCTTT
cdr3_aa: CASSLSGDTEAFF

v_call: TRBV5-6
clone_size: -
j_call: TRBJ2-1
d_call: -
cdr3_nt: TGTGCCAGCAGCACCGACAGGATCTCCTACAATGAGCAGTTCTTC
cdr3_aa: CASSTDRISYNEQFF

v_call: TRBV7-8
clone_size: -
j_call: TRBJ1-5
d_call: -
cdr3_nt: TGTGCCAGCAGCTTAGTGGCCCCCGGGGGCAATCAGCCCCAGCATTTT
cdr3_aa: CASSLVAPGGNQPQHF

v_call: TRBV15
clone_size: -
j_call: TRBJ2-1
d_call: -
cdr3_nt: TGTGCCACCAGCAGAGCGAATCAGGGTTTCAATGAGCAGTTCTTC
cdr3_aa: CATSRANQGFNEQFF

v_call: TRBV6-5
clone_size: -
j_call: TRBJ2-1
d_call: TRBD1
cdr3_nt: TGTGCCAGCAACCAGGGGGCGCGATACAATGAGCAGTTCTTC
cdr3_aa: CASNQGARYNEQFF

v_call: TRBV30
clone_size: -
j_call: TRBJ2-1
d_call: TRBD2
cdr3_nt: TGTGCCTGGAGCCGACTAGCGGGAGCCAATGAGCAGTTCTTC
cdr3_aa: CAWSRLAGANEQFF

v_call: TRBV14
clone_size: -
j_call: TRBJ1-1
d_call: TRBD1
cdr3_nt: TGTGCCAGCAGCGCAAGGGGGCCGCACACTGAAGCTTTCTTT
cdr3_aa: CASSARGPHTEAFF

v_call: TRBV16
clone_size: -
j_call: TRBJ2-2
d_call: -
cdr3_nt: TGTGCCAGCAGCCAATATGACAACACCGGGGAGCTGTTTTTT
cdr3_aa: CASSQYDNTGELFF

v_call: TRBV7-7
clone_size: once
j_call: TRBJ2-2
d_call: -
cdr3_nt: TGTGCTAGCAGCAAAGACGGGGCCGGGGAGCTGTTTTTT
cdr3_aa: CASSKDGAGELFF

v_call: TRBV9
clone_size: -
j_call: TRBJ2-2
d_call: -
cdr3_nt: TGTGCCAGCAGTCTAAATGGCGGAGGGGAGCTGTTTTTT
cdr3_aa: CASSLNGGGELFF

v_call: TRBV28
clone_size: once
j_call: TRBJ2-5
d_call: TRBD2
cdr3_nt: TGTGCCAGCAGCCGACTAGCGACATTCCAAGAGACCCAGTACTTC
cdr3_aa: CASSRLATFQETQYF